The following is a T cell receptor (beta chain) sequence with its context. The same CDR3 arises from other DNA sequences in this sample as well. The data derive from a study of blood T cell repertoires in COVID-19. Study summary: The United States, Italy and Spain supplied acute and convalescent COVID-19 samples. From T cells, B-cell-depleted T cells, or PBMCs came the material, which was cDNA or gDNA.

Original processing methods: Reference gene primer amplification in the assay estimated nucleated cell counts. Here immunoSEQ multiplex PCR was the method, and the copy in TCRdb shows in-frame clones only, minus some. That table furnishes V, J and clone size, whereas the DNA furnished D and trimming. The sample includes 400,000 to 450,000 clones, approximately 89% of them seen just once. From germline, CDR1 is SGHRS and CDR2 YFSETQ. The ends were cut back, 3 bases at V and 0 bases at J, with 6 bases in the middle. The length of the CDR3 is 13 residues. The clonotype originates from a woman between 50 and 59 years old with COVID-19, enrolled during active disease. The chain carries TRBV5-1 and TRBJ1-1; D is uncertain. Sequencing was performed on peripheral blood. The CDR3 loop reads CASSSTVNTEAFF. Here the CDR3 DNA reads TGCGCCAGCAGCTCTACGGTGAACACTGAAGCTTTCTTT.